These 20 T cell receptor beta chains share one sample of origin, sequenced in a study of shared clonotypes between healthy human individuals. Method: immunoSEQ multiplex PCR; TCRdb's copy keeps in-frame clones and lacks some. Altogether roughly 2.1 million clones are present, just over 90% being singletons, with the ten largest covering under 2%. Terminally differentiated effector memory CD45RA+ cells were left out of the naive CD8 fraction, which was CD45RO-negative and positively selected for CCR7. The sample taken for sequencing was naive CD8+ T cells from PBMCs. All receptors come from a man between 18 and 29 years old in good health. Some clones in this sample may be carry-over from other donors' samples.

This rearrangement joins TRBV5-4 to TRBJ2-2; a weak D match, TRBD1 (6 bases). This CDR3 is built from 17 residues. The V gene's germline CDR1 is SGHNT and CDR2 YYREEE (reference sequence). V lost 2 bases, J lost 2 bases, and 16 bases lay in between. CDR3: CASSFPTGSFNTGELFF. The DNA of the CDR3 is TGTGCCAGCAGCTTCCCGACAGGAAGCTTTAACACCGGGGAGCTGTTTTTT.

V usage is TRBV13 and J usage is TRBJ2-7, with 13 bases lining up with TRBD2. This CDR3 is 14 amino acids long. Germline values: CDR1 PRHDT, CDR2 FYEKMQ (reference sequence). Trimming at V came to 6 bases and at J to 7 bases, leaving 6 bases not matched to a gene. The CDR3 DNA follows: TGTGCCAGCAGATCGGGACTAGCGGGAAGGGAGCAGTACTTC. Residues: CASRSGLAGREQYF.

A few counts support this clone. The chain links TRBV20-1 to TRBJ1-2, with a possible D match to TRBD1 (6 bases). In germline, CDR1 is DFQATT, CDR2 SNEGSKA (reference sequence). CDR3 length: 11 amino acids. CDR3 residues: CIPDSYYGYTF. CDR3 sequence (DNA): TGCATCCCGGACAGCTACTATGGCTACACCTTC.

As concerns this clone: Other DNA variants within this sample encode the same CDR3. The chain recombines TRBV7-3 with TRBJ2-3; 9 positions agree with TRBD1. Per the germline V gene, CDR1 is SGHTA and CDR2 is FQGTGA. The trim removed 4 bases at V and 6 bases at J, leaving 5 bases unmatched. The CDR3 contains 14 residues. CDR3 amino acids: CASSSRTGVDTQYF. The CDR3 DNA sequence: TGTGCCAGCAGCTCACGGACAGGGGTGGATACGCAGTATTTT.

The chain has TRBV7-2 and TRBJ1-5; D is ambiguous. This CDR3 is 14 amino acids long. From germline, CDR1 is SGHTA and CDR2 FQGNSA. With 5 bases removed from V and 15 bases from J, the gap between germline ends came to 23 bases. CDR3 coding DNA: TGTGCCAGCAGCCCCCCCGGCAGGCCTTGGTTACCGCATTTT. It encodes CASSPPGRPWLPHF.

The chain employs TRBV5-1 and TRBJ2-7, with 10 bases matching TRBD1. The junction had 5 bases not matched to a gene; V was cut back by 4 bases and J by 4 bases. The CDR3 has 14 amino acids. Per germline, CDR1 SGHRS and CDR2 YFSETQ. DNA for the CDR3: TGCGCCAGCAGCGGCGGACAGGGGGAATACGAGCAGTACTTC. Translating gives CASSGGQGEYEQYF.

The chain joins TRBV2 to TRBJ2-1; TRBD2 matches at 8 bases. Trimming cost V 7 bases and J 8 bases; bases outside gene matches: 10. The V gene's germline CDR1 is SNHLY and CDR2 FYNNEI. CDR3 length equals 14 residues. The CDR3 is CASMSPGTSHEQFF. In DNA form, the CDR3 reads TGTGCCAGCATGTCCCCTGGGACTAGTCATGAGCAGTTCTTC. The whole variable domain, filled in from reference TRBV2 and TRBJ2-1, reads EPEVTQTPSHQVTQMGQEVILRCVPISNHLYFYWYRQILGQKVEFLVSFYNNEISEKSEIFDDQFSVERPDGSNFTLKIRSTKLEDSAMYFCASMSPGTSHEQFFGPGTRLTVL.

The chain links TRBV7-9 to TRBJ2-2, with D unresolved. CDR1 is SEHNR, CDR2 FQNEAQ, per germline (reference sequence). The CDR3 runs to 16 residues. V lost 5 bases and J lost 6, with 19 bases in between. The DNA of the CDR3 is TGTGCCAGCAGCCCCCGAGGTGCAGGCGGCGCCGGGGAGCTGTTTTTT. Its translation is CASSPRGAGGAGELFF.

The chain uses TRBV10-2 and TRBJ2-1; D not resolved. CDR1 WSHSY and CDR2 SAAADI come from the germline V gene. The CDR3 extends over 13 amino acids. The V and J ends lost 4 bases and 6 bases respectively, with 10 bases between them. The CDR3 protein is CASSGVTFNEQFF. CDR3 sequence (DNA): TGCGCCAGCAGTGGAGTTACTTTCAATGAGCAGTTCTTC.

CDR3 in DNA: TGCGCCAGCAGCCAAGATTTTATTCAGTCGCTAGCGGGAGGGCCTGGCGGGGAGACCCAGTACTTC. Translated, it gives CASSQDFIQSLAGGPGGETQYF. V is TRBV4-1 and J is TRBJ2-5; 12 bases fit TRBD2. There are 22 residues in the CDR3. Germline V gene data show CDR1 as MGHRA and CDR2 as YSYEKL. Trimming removed 0 bases from V and 5 bases from J; junction bases left unmatched: 22.

This clone has just one count. This chain uses TRBV28 with TRBJ1-2; D uncertain. With 3 bases removed from V and 5 bases from J, the gap between germline ends came to 7 bases. The CDR3 spans 12 residues. Germline lookup yields CDR1 MDHEN and CDR2 SYDVKM. CDR3: CASSLTEYGYTF. The CDR3 DNA reads TGTGCCAGCAGTTTGACGGAGTATGGCTACACCTTC.

The chain uses TRBV13 and TRBJ1-1, with D possibly being TRBD1 (6 bases). This CDR3 contains 16 residues. Germline CDR1 is PRHDT and CDR2 is FYEKMQ (reference sequence). With 4 bases removed from V and 0 bases from J, the gap between germline ends came to 15 bases. The CDR3 protein is CASSSFGSGVNTEAFF. CDR3 nucleotide sequence: TGTGCCAGCAGCTCTTTCGGTTCAGGGGTGAACACTGAAGCTTTCTTT.

This sequence joins TRBV19 and TRBJ2-3; no firm D call. Trimming cost V 3 bases and J 3 bases, with 7 bases left between them. The CDR3 has 13 residues. The germline gives CDR1 LNHDA, CDR2 SQIVND (reference sequence). CDR3 in amino acids: CASSILNTDTQYF. The CDR3 nucleotides are TGTGCCAGTAGTATCCTAAATACAGATACGCAGTATTTT.

The gene calls are TRBV29-1 and TRBJ2-1; possible D gene TRBD2, 6 bases. Germline V gene data show CDR1 as SQVTM and CDR2 as ANQGSEA. The CDR3 has 13 residues. V shed 3 bases and J shed 6 bases, with 12 bases lying between them. The CDR3 DNA follows: TGCAGCGTTGAGATCGGGAGCCCCAATGAGCAGTTCTTC. Translation: CSVEIGSPNEQFF.

The V call is TRBV5-1, the J call TRBJ2-1; D might be TRBD2 (5 bases). CDR3 length: 14 residues. CDR1 SGHRS and CDR2 YFSETQ come from the germline V gene. The ends were cut back, 6 bases at V and 8 bases at J, with 18 bases in the middle. The CDR3 loop is CASTAWRAWDEQFF. The CDR3 DNA reads as TGCGCCAGCACTGCATGGCGGGCATGGGATGAGCAGTTCTTC.

CDR3 in DNA: TGCGCCAGCAGCCAAGTGGGTCAGGAGCTCGAAGGCTACACCTTC. Protein: CASSQVGQELEGYTF. This chain connects TRBV4-1 to TRBJ1-2; D uncertain. V was trimmed by 1 base and J by 8 bases, leaving 17 bases between them. Germline V lookup: CDR1 MGHRA, CDR2 YSYEKL. The CDR3 has 15 residues.

The genes are TRBV18 and TRBJ2-7, with D perhaps assigned TRBD1 or TRBD2 (6 bases each). Germline assignment: CDR1 KGHSH and CDR2 LQKENI. The ends were cut back, 6 bases at V and 0 bases at J, with 15 bases in the middle. This CDR3 has 15 amino acids. CDR3 sequence reads: CASSPPRGHSYEQYF. In nucleotides, the CDR3 is TGTGCCAGCTCCCCCCCACGGGGGCACTCCTACGAGCAGTACTTC. The full variable domain, completed using reference TRBV18 and TRBJ2-7, is NAGVMQNPRHLVRRRGQEARLRCSPMKGHSHVYWYRQLPEEGLKFMVYLQKENIIDESGMPKERFSAEFPKEGPSILRIQQVVRGDSAAYFCASSPPRGHSYEQYFGPGTRLTVT.

The CDR3 reads CASSLTGGRADEQFF. The CDR3 DNA reads TGTGCCAGCAGCTTAACGGGCGGGAGGGCAGATGAGCAGTTCTTC. The chain couples TRBV7-3 to TRBJ2-1; 9 nucleotides align to TRBD2. Unmatched junction bases numbered 5, after V lost 0 bases and J lost 8 bases. This CDR3 contains 15 residues. CDR1 SGHTA and CDR2 FQGTGA come from the germline V gene.

This clone was detected only a few times. The chain carries TRBV27 and TRBJ1-1; D perhaps matches TRBD1 (5 bases). The CDR3 totals 15 residues. Trimming left V 6 bases short and J 2 bases short, with 16 bases between. Germline-derived CDR1 and CDR2 are MNHEY and SMNVEV (reference sequence). The CDR3 is CASRHVGTFNTEAFF. DNA of the CDR3: TGTGCCAGCAGACACGTGGGGACGTTCAACACTGAAGCTTTCTTT.

This clone was seen only once. CDR3: CASSSHRAGERYEQYF. CDR3 DNA: TGTGCCAGCAGCTCCCACCGGGCGGGAGAACGATACGAGCAGTACTTC. This chain links TRBV7-9 with TRBJ2-7, with 7 positions matching TRBD2. Losses at the gene ends were 4 bases for V and 4 bases for J; bases not matched to a gene: 13. CDR3 length: 16 residues. Germline values: CDR1 SEHNR, CDR2 FQNEAQ (reference sequence).